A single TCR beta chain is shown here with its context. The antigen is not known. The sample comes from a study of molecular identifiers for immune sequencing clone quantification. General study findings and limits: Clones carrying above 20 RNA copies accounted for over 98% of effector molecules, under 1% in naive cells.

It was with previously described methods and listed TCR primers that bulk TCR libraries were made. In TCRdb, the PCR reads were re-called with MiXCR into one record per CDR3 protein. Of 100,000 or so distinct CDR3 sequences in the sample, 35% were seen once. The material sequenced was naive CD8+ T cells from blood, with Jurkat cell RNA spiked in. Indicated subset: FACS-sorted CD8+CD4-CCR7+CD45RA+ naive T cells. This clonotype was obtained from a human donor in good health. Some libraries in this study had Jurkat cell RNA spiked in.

CDR3 loop: CASSLRGPSLAGGREETQYF. The CDR3 DNA follows: TGTGCCAGCAGCTTAAGGGGGCCTTCTTTGGCGGGAGGTCGTGAGGAGACCCAGTACTTC. The chain links TRBV7-2 to TRBJ2-5; tentative D call: TRBD2 (8 bases). The germline V and J ends were trimmed by 2 bases and 5 bases, with 30 bases remaining between them. The length of the CDR3 is 20 residues. Germline V CDR1 and CDR2: SGHTA, FQGNSA.